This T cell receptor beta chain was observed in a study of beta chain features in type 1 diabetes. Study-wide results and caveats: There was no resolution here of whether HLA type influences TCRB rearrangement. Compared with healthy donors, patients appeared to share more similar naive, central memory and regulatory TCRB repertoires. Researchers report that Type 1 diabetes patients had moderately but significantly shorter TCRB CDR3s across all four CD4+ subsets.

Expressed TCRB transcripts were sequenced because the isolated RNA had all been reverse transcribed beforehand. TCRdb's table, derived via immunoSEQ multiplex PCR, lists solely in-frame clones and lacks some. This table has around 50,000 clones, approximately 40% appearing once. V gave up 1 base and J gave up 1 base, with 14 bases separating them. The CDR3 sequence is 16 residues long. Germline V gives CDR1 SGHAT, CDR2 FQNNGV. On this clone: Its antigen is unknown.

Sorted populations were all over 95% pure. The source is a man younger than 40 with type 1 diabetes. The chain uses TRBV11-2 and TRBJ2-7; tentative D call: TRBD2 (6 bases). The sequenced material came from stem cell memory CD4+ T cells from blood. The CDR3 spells CASSLVSLAKSYEQYF. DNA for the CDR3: TGTGCCAGCAGCTTAGTCTCACTAGCTAAGTCCTACGAGCAGTACTTC.